Reported below is one T cell receptor beta chain. No antigen is known for it. Some clones are missing from TCRdb's copy, which holds only in-frame ones; the method was immunoSEQ multiplex PCR. The sample contains around 30,000 clones, over 80% of which appear only once. This sample was taken from a study of chemoradiotherapy in HPV16-positive cancers. The wider study: Candidate HPV-specific clones and shared TCR motifs came from a couple of HPV16-positive patients.

General observations from the study: Non-HPV-specific T cells did not expand in tumors during treatment, whereas candidate HPV-specific clones and E7-related motifs did.

The CDR3 length is 19 residues. Between the trimmed V and J ends, which lost 0 bases and 3 bases, there was a span of 19 bases. Germline V CDR1 and CDR2: SGHNT, YYREEE (reference sequence). Samples were taken several times over chemoradiotherapy. The sequencing used blood, collected from a patient who underwent chemoradiotherapy. The rearrangement links TRBV5-4 to TRBJ2-6, with D maybe TRBD2 (7 bases). This clonotype was obtained from a human donor with HPV-associated anogenital cancer. The CDR3 nucleotides read TGTGCCAGCAGCTTGGGGGGGGGCGCGGGTTGGCTTGGGGCCAACGTCCTGACTTTC. Its translation is CASSLGGGAGWLGANVLTF.